The rows below give T cell receptor beta chains drawn from one sample of a study of memory CD4+ T cells and cytomegalovirus serostatus. Assay: immunoSEQ multiplex PCR; the TCRdb copy retains only in-frame clones and omits some. The repertoire holds around 40,000 clones, over 60% seen once, with less than 0.85% in the top ten. The material sequenced was memory CD4+ T cells from blood. The receptors were sampled from an adult in good health and CMV-seronegative. The CDR3 runs from the conserved cysteine through the conserved F or W. Fields, in order: J gene, D gene, clone size, V gene, CDR3 DNA, CDR3 protein. A D gene is named only where the DNA matches it firmly. Some rows have no size entry. The others give once, few or many, or a class for an expanded clone.

TRBJ2-7	.	.	TRBV19	TGTGCCAGTAGCACGGGATCCGACTCCTACGAGCAGTACTTC	CASSTGSDSYEQYF
TRBJ2-6	.	.	TRBV5-6	TGTGCCAGCAGCTTGATAGGGGATGGGGCCAACGTCCTGACTTTC	CASSLIGDGANVLTF
TRBJ2-5	TRBD2	.	TRBV5-1	TGCGCCAGCAGCTCGAGTAGCGGGGCACAAGAGACCCAGTACTTC	CASSSSSGAQETQYF
TRBJ1-3	.	.	TRBV30	TGTGCCTGGAGTTCCGGGACCTCCTCTGGAAACACCATATATTTT	CAWSSGTSSGNTIYF
TRBJ2-5	TRBD1	.	TRBV5-4	TGTGCCAGCAGCAGGACAGGGGTAGGGCAAGAGACCCAGTACTTC	CASSRTGVGQETQYF
TRBJ2-5	TRBD1	.	TRBV18	TGTGCCAGCTCACGTGGGACAGAAGAAGAGACCCAGTACTTC	CASSRGTEEETQYF
TRBJ2-7	.	.	TRBV20-1	TGCAGTGCTACCAGGGACTACGAGCAGTACTTC	CSATRDYEQYF
TRBJ1-1	TRBD1	.	TRBV9	TGTGCCAGCAGCGTAGACGGAAGACAGGGGACTGAAGCTTTCTTT	CASSVDGRQGTEAFF
TRBJ1-2	.	.	TRBV2	TGTGCCAGCAGTGTAAAGATTAACTATGGCTACACCTTC	CASSVKINYGYTF
TRBJ2-5	.	.	TRBV19	TGTGCCAGTAGTATATTGGGGGACCAAGAGACCCAGTACTTC	CASSILGDQETQYF
TRBJ2-1	.	.	TRBV18	TGTGCCAGCTCACCACTCGAAGACGAGCAGTTCTTC	CASSPLEDEQFF
TRBJ2-4	.	.	TRBV5-4	TGTGCCAGCAGCTTGGACAGGGTGGACGACGAGTACTTC	CASSLDRVDDEYF
TRBJ2-3	.	once	TRBV2	TGTGCCAGCAGTCTTCTCCGGGGGGCGCCCACAGATACGCAGTATTTT	CASSLLRGAPTDTQYF
TRBJ1-5	.	few	TRBV7-9	TGTGCCAGCAGCCCCGGTGGGACCTATCAGCCCCAGCATTTT	CASSPGGTYQPQHF
TRBJ2-1	.	.	TRBV27	TGTGCCAGCAGTTCGGGCTTTTCCAATGAGCAGTTCTTC	CASSSGFSNEQFF
TRBJ2-6	TRBD2	.	TRBV15	TGTGCCACCGGGAGGGCTGGGGCCAACGTCCTGACTTTC	CATGRAGANVLTF
TRBJ1-1	.	.	TRBV11-2	TGTGCCAGCAGCACTATCCGGCAATACACCGGGGGCACTGAAGCTTTCTTT	CASSTIRQYTGGTEAFF